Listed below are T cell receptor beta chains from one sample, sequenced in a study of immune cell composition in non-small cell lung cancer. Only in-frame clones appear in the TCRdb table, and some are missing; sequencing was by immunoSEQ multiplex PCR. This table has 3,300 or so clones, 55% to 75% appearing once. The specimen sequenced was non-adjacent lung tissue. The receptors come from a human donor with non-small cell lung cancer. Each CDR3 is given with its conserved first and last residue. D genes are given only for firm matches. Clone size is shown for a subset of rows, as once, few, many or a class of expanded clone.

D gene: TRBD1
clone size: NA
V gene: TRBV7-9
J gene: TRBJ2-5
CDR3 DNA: TGTGCCAGCAGCGCAGGGACAGGGGGCCAAGAGACCCAGTACTTC
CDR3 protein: CASSAGTGGQETQYF

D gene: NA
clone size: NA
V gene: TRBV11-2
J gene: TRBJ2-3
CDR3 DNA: TGTGCCAGCGGGGGGAGAACAGATACGCAGTATTTT
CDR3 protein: CASGGRTDTQYF

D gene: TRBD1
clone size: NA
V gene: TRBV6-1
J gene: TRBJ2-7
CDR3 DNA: TGTGCCAGCAACCACAGGGGAAGCTCCTACGAGCAGTACTTC
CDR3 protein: CASNHRGSSYEQYF

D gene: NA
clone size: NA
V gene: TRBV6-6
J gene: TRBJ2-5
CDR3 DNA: TGTGCCAGCAGTCCCCGGGTTAACCCGCAAGAGACCCAGTACTTC
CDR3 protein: CASSPRVNPQETQYF

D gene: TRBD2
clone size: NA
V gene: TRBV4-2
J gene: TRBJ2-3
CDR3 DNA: TGTGCCAGCAGCCCGGTCCTAGCGGACAGCACAGATACGCAGTATTTT
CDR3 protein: CASSPVLADSTDTQYF

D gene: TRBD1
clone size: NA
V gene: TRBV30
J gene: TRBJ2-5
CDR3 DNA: TGTGCCTGGAGTGCAGGGACAGCAGAGACCCAGTACTTC
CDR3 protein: CAWSAGTAETQYF

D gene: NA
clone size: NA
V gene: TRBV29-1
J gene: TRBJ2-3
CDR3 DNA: TGCAGCGTTGAAATCGAAGCAGGGATCACAGATACGCAGTATTTT
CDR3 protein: CSVEIEAGITDTQYF

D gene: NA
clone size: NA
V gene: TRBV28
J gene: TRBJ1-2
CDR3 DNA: TGTGCCAGCAGAGGAAGTACAGGTATAGCCCAATGGGGCTACACCTTC
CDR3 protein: CASRGSTGIAQWGYTF

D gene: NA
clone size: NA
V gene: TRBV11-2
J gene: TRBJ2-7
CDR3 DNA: TGTGCCAGCAGCTTAGATCGAGGGGGAGCCGAGCAGTACTTC
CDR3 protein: CASSLDRGGAEQYF

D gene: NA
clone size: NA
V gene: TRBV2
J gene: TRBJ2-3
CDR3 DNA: TGTGCCAGCACCCGGGAATATACAGATACGCAGTATTTT
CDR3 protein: CASTREYTDTQYF

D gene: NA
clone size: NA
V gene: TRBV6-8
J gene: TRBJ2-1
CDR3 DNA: TGTGCCAGCAGTTACTTTGGCCCCTACAATGAGCAGTTCTTC
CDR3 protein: CASSYFGPYNEQFF

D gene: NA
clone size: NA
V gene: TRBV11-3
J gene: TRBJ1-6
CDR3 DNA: TGTGCCAGCAGCTTAATCTCTCCACCCCTCCACTTT
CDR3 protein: CASSLISPPLHF

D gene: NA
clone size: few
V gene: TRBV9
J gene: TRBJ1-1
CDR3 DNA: TGTGCCAGCAGCGTGTCAGGGTTGACTGAAGCTTTCTTT
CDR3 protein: CASSVSGLTEAFF

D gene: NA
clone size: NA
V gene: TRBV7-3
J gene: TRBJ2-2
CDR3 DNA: TGTGCCAGCAGCTTAGGGCAGGTCTCGAACACCGGGGAGCTGTTTTTT
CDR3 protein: CASSLGQVSNTGELFF

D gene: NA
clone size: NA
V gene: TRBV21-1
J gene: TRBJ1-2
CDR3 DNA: TGTGCCAGCAGCAAGGAACCCAGGGAGGGGAACTATGGCTACACCTTC
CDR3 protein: CASSKEPREGNYGYTF

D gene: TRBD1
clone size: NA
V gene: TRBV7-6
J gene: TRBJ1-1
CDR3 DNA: TGTGCCAGCAGCTTAGCCTACTACTCCGGGACAGGAATGAACACTGAAGCTTTCTTT
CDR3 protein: CASSLAYYSGTGMNTEAFF

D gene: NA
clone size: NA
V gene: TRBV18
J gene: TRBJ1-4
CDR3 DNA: TGTGCCAGCTCACGAGAGGTATATGAAAAACTGTTTTTT
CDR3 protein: CASSREVYEKLFF

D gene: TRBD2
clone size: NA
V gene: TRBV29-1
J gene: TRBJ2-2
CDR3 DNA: TGCAGCGTTGCTACTAGCGGGAGGGTTAACACCGGGGAGCTGTTTTTT
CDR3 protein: CSVATSGRVNTGELFF

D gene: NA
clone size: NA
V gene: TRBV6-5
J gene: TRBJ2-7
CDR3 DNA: TGTGCCAGCAGTGTGATTCGAGCCCCTTCCTACGAGCAGTACTTC
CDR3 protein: CASSVIRAPSYEQYF

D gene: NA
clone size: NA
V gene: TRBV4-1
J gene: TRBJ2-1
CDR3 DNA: TGCGCCAGCAGCCCCCAAGGGCTGGGGACGGGGGTATACAATGAGCAGTTCTTC
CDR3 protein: CASSPQGLGTGVYNEQFF

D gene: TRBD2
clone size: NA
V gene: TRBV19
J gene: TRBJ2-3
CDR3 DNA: TGTGCCAGTAGTACTACTAGCGGGGGGGCAGATACGCAGTATTTT
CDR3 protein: CASSTTSGGADTQYF

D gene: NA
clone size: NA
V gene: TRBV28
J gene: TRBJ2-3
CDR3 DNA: TGTGCCACCCAGCACGGGTCCCGCACAGATACGCAGTATTTT
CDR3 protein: CATQHGSRTDTQYF

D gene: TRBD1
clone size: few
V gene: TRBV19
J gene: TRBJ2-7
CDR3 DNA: TGTGCCAGTAGTCAACCCCGGGGACAGCCTATAGAGCAGTACTTC
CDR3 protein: CASSQPRGQPIEQYF

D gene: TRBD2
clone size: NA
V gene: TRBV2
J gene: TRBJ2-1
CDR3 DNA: TGTGCCAGCAGTAGGGGACTAGCGCAGTTCTTC
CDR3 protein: CASSRGLAQFF

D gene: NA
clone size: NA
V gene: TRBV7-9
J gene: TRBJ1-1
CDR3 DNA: TGTGCCAGCACTAGGGGCTTCGCTGAAGCTTTCTTT
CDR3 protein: CASTRGFAEAFF

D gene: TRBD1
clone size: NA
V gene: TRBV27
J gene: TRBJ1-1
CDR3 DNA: TGTGCCAGCAGTTCATCCGTACCGACAGGGACGAACACTGAAGCTTTCTTT
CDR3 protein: CASSSSVPTGTNTEAFF

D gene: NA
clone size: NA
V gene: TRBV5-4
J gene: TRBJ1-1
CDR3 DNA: TGTGCCAGCAGCTTACAGGGAAATGAAGCTTTCTTT
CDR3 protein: CASSLQGNEAFF

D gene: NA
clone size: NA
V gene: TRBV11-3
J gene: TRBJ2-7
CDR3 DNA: TGTGCCAGCAGCCTTACAGGCCTCCGCTCCTACGAGCAGTACTTC
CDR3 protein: CASSLTGLRSYEQYF

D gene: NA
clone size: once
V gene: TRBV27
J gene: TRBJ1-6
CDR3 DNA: TGTGCCAGCAGTTCCTCCCAGGGAGGCCGGGGACCCTATAATTCACCCCTCCACTTT
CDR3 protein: CASSSSQGGRGPYNSPLHF

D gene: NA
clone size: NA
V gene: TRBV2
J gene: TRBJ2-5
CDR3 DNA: TGTGCCAGCAGTGAATCAAACAGAGAAAGAGAGACCCAGTACTTC
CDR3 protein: CASSESNRERETQYF

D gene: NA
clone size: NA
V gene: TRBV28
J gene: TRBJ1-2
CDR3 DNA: TGTGCCAGCCAGTTTTCACCCCCGGCGGCTTCTAACTATGGCTACACCTTC
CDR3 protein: CASQFSPPAASNYGYTF

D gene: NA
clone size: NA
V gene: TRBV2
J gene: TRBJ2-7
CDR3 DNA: TGTGCCAGCAGCCAAGAAGGAGCAGGGCCCTACGAGCAGTACTTC
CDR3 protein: CASSQEGAGPYEQYF

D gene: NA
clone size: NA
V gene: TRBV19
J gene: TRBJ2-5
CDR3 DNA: TGTGCCACCGAGGGCCCCATCAAGGAGACCCAGTACTTC
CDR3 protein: CATEGPIKETQYF

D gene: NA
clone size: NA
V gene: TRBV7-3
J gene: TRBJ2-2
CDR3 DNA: TGTGCCAGCAGCCCAAGGGGGGGGCGCAGCGGGGAGCTGTTTTTT
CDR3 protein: CASSPRGGRSGELFF

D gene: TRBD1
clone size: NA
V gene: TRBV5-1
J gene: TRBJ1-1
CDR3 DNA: TGCGCCAGCACCACTCTTTCCACAGGGGGCACTGAAGCTTTCTTT
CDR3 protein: CASTTLSTGGTEAFF

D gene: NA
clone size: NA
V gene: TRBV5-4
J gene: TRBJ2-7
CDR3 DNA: TGTGCCAGCAGCTTTACCTACGAGCAGTACTTC
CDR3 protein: CASSFTYEQYF

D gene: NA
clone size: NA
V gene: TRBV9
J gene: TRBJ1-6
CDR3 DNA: TGTGCCAGCAGCGTCCAGGGTGACAGAGGTTCACCCCTCCACTTT
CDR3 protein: CASSVQGDRGSPLHF

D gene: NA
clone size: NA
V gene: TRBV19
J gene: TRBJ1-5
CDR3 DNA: TGTGCCAGTAGTATCGCGGGACTCGGCAGCAATCAGCCCCAGCATTTT
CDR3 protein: CASSIAGLGSNQPQHF

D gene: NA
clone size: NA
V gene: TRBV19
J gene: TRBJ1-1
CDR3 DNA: TGTGCCAGTATGGGAGGGGCTATGGGCACTGAAGCTTTCTTT
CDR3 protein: CASMGGAMGTEAFF

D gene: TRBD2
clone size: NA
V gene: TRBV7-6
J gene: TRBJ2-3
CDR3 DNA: TGTGCCAGCAGTCGCGGGGGGCCGACAGATACGCAGTATTTT
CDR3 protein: CASSRGGPTDTQYF

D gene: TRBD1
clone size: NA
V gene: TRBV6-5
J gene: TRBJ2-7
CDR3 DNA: TGTGCCACCGCTAGACAGGGGGACCTTCTAGGCGAGCAGTACTTC
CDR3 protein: CATARQGDLLGEQYF

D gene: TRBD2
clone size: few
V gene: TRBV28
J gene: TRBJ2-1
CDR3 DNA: TGTGCCAGCAGTACCTCTAGCGGGAGGGTCTATGAGCAGTTCTTC
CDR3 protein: CASSTSSGRVYEQFF

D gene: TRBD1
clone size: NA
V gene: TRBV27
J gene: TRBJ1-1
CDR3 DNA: TGTGCCAGCAGTCCCGGGGACAGGCCGAACACTGAAGCTTTCTTT
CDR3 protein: CASSPGDRPNTEAFF

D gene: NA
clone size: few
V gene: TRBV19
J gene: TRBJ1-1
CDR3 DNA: TGTGCCAGTAGTATTGGAGAGGTGAACACTGAAGCTTTCTTT
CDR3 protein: CASSIGEVNTEAFF

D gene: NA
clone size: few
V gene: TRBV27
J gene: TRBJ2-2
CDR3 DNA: TGTGCCAGCAGTTTAAGCGTTAAAACCGGGGAGCTGTTTTTT
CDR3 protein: CASSLSVKTGELFF

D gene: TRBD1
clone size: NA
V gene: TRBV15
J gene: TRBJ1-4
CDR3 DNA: TGTGCCACCAGCAGAGGGGACAGGTTGAATGAAAAACTGTTTTTT
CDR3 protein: CATSRGDRLNEKLFF

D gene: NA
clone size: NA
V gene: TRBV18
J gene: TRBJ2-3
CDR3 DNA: TGTGCCAGCTCACCACCGACCTCTAGAGATACGCAGTATTTT
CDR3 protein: CASSPPTSRDTQYF

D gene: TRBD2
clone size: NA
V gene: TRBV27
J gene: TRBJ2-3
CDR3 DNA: TGTGCCAGCAGTTCCTTCGGGAGCGGGAGGAAGGGGAATACGCAGTATTTT
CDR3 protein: CASSSFGSGRKGNTQYF

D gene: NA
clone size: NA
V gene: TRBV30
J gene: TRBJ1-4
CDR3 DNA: TGTGCCTGGAGTATCGTAGAGGGCGAAAAACTGTTTTTT
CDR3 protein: CAWSIVEGEKLFF

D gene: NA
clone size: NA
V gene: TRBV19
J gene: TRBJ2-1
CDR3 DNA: TGTGCCAGTAGGACTAACAATGAGCAGTTCTTC
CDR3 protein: CASRTNNEQFF

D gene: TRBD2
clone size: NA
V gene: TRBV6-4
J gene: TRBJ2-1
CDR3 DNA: TGTGCCAGCAGTGAGCGGGGGGGACTCAATGAGCAGTTCTTC
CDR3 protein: CASSERGGLNEQFF

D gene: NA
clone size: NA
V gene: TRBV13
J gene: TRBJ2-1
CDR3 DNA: TGTGCCAGCAGCCGGGGACTGGGTTCCTACAATGAGCAGTTCTTC
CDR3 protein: CASSRGLGSYNEQFF

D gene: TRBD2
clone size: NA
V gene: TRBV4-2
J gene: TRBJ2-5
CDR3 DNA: TGTGCCAGCAGCCACTCCGGGACTAGCGTCGAAGAGACCCAGTACTTC
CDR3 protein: CASSHSGTSVEETQYF